The entry below gives a single T cell receptor beta chain sequence along with its context. The V and J ends lost 0 bases and 10 bases respectively, with 16 bases between them. This CDR3 is 14 amino acids long. Germline assignment: CDR1 SGHDT and CDR2 YYEEEE. Measured with immunoSEQ multiplex PCR; TCRdb has only the in-frame clones, and not every one. The table shows 250,000 to 300,000 clones, with 94% occurring only once. The sample comes from a study of T cell responses to AZD1222 COVID-19 vaccine. Some second doses came at about 4 weeks and others at about 12 weeks; these were pooled. The chain combines TRBV5-6 with TRBJ1-2; a possible D gene is TRBD1 (5 bases). Sequenced here: peripheral blood, sampled 28 days after the second AZD1222 dose. The receptor was derived from an adult who received the AZD1222 COVID-19 vaccine. DNA of the CDR3: TGTGCCAGCAGCTTGGGGAGGGCAGGGTCGGCCTACACCTTC. Amino acid sequence: CASSLGRAGSAYTF.